This entry concerns a single T cell receptor (beta chain). The sample comes from a study of OX40 agonist ivuxolimab in advanced cancers. TCRdb's copy holds only in-frame clones and misses some; the assay was immunoSEQ multiplex PCR. The profile shows under 200,000 clones, 94% of them singletons. V lost 1 base and J 1 base, leaving 16 bases between the germline ends. In germline, CDR1 is GTSNPN, CDR2 SVGIG (reference sequence). CDR3 length: 16 residues. The sequence was obtained from an adult with an advanced solid tumor such as melanoma, head and neck, liver or kidney cancer. Sequenced material: CD4+ or CD8+ T cells sorted from blood, taken in a trial of the OX40 agonist ivuxolimab. The chain has TRBV30 and TRBJ1-1; tentative D call: TRBD1 (6 bases). The CDR3 region has the DNA TGTGCCTGGAGTGGCGGGGCAGGGGCTACGAACACTGAAGCTTTCTTT. This gives the protein CAWSGGAGATNTEAFF.